The entry below gives a single T cell receptor (beta chain) sequence along with its context. This specimen comes from a study of CD8+ T cells in alopecia areata. Following extraction, RNA underwent reverse transcription to cDNA, which served as the sequencing template. The assay was immunoSEQ multiplex PCR, and TCRdb's table has in-frame clones only and misses some. The sample has 110,000 or so clones, 45% to 60% seen once. The V gene lost 6 bases and the J gene lost 0 bases, with 6 bases spanning the gap. Germline V gene lookup returns CDR1 MNHEY and CDR2 SVGAGI. There are 13 residues in the CDR3. The chain is built from TRBV6-5 and TRBJ1-3; D gene unclear. This TCR came from a human donor with alopecia areata. Sequenced material: NKG2D-low CD8+ T cells sorted from blood. The chain's CDR3 is CASSPASGNTIYF. For the CDR3, the DNA is TGTGCCAGCAGCCCAGCCTCTGGAAACACCATATATTTT.